The 14 T cell receptor beta chains below were found in one sample sequenced in a study of Graves' ophthalmopathy and Graves' hyperthyroidism. RNA transcripts were the source from which TCR beta CDR3 regions were amplified. RT-PCR was first run with HTBI primers, then multiplex PCR in a second round. One entry per CDR3 protein results from TCRdb running MiXCR on the multiplex PCR reads. The table shows 210,000 or so distinct CDR3 sequences, with approximately 29% occurring only once. Sequenced input: peripheral blood. These receptors were collected from a middle-aged man with Graves' ophthalmopathy.

This clonotype was detected ten times or more. The genes are TRBV27 and TRBJ2-7; the D gene could be TRBD1 or TRBD2 (5 bases each). Trimming removed 2 bases at V and 4 bases at J, with 15 bases between. This CDR3 comprises 15 residues. Per the germline V gene, CDR1 is MNHEY and CDR2 is SMNVEV (reference sequence). The chain's CDR3 is CASSLGGTGWYEQYF. The CDR3 nucleotides read TGTGCCAGCAGTTTAGGAGGAACAGGATGGTACGAGCAGTACTTC.

The sample holds a few counts of this clonotype. The rearrangement joins TRBV7-2 to TRBJ1-1; D not certain. This CDR3 spans 13 amino acids. Between the trimmed V and J ends, which lost 1 base and 8 bases, there was a span of 11 bases. Germline values: CDR1 SGHTA, CDR2 FQGNSA. For the CDR3, the DNA is TGTGCCAGCAGCTTAGGGGTGGGGATGGAAGCTTTCTTT. It specifies CASSLGVGMEAFF.

This clonotype came up many times. This rearrangement joins TRBV30 to TRBJ2-4, with 7 bases that match TRBD1. The trim removed 2 bases at V and 0 bases at J, leaving 7 bases unmatched. This CDR3 is 16 amino acids long. The germline CDR1 and CDR2 sequences are GTSNPN and SVGIG (reference sequence). The CDR3 sequence: CAWSMGQLLAKNIQYF. CDR3 nucleotide sequence: TGTGCCTGGAGTATGGGACAGTTACTAGCCAAAAACATTCAGTACTTC.

The sample holds many counts of this clonotype. V is TRBV5-1 and J is TRBJ2-7; 10 nucleotides line up with TRBD2. The germline CDR1 and CDR2 sequences are SGHRS and YFSETQ. Trimming at V came to 4 bases and at J to 4 bases, leaving 8 bases not matched to a gene. The CDR3 spans 15 residues. Here the CDR3 DNA reads TGCGCCAGCAGCACTAGCGGGAAGGTTGGGTACGAGCAGTACTTC. Encoded protein: CASSTSGKVGYEQYF.

V is TRBV20-1 and J is TRBJ2-7; 7 bases are a match to TRBD1. CDR1 and CDR2 (germline): DFQATT, SNEGSKA (reference sequence). With 0 bases clipped from V and 3 bases from J, the junction kept 2 bases outside the gene matches. The CDR3 contains 13 residues. CDR3 sequence reads: CSAREGQNYEQYF. The DNA for the CDR3 is TGCAGTGCTAGAGAGGGACAGAACTACGAGCAGTACTTC.

This clonotype was detected ten times or more. This sequence joins TRBV7-8 and TRBJ2-7; tentative D call: TRBD1 (5 bases). V gave up 1 base and J gave up 0 bases, with 10 bases separating them. The germline CDR1 and CDR2 sequences are SGHVS and FQNEAQ. There are 15 residues in the CDR3. The CDR3 protein is CASSLGAGFSYEQYF. The CDR3 bases are TGTGCCAGCAGCTTAGGGGCAGGGTTCTCCTACGAGCAGTACTTC. The complete variable domain, with remaining parts taken from reference TRBV7-8 and TRBJ2-7, reads GAGVSQSPRYKVAKRGQDVALRCDPISGHVSLFWYQQALGQGPEFLTYFQNEAQLDKSGLPSDRFFAERPEGSVSTLKIQRTQQEDSAVYLCASSLGAGFSYEQYFGPGTRLTVT.

The gene calls are TRBV19 and TRBJ2-3, with TRBD2 identical over 9 bases. V dropped 5 bases and J dropped 2; count of bases not matched to a gene: 8. This CDR3 has 16 residues. Germline V gene data show CDR1 as LNHDA and CDR2 as SQIVND (reference sequence). The CDR3 sequence: CASSLLSGGHTDTQYF. In DNA form, the CDR3 reads TGTGCCAGTAGTCTCCTTAGCGGGGGCCACACAGATACGCAGTATTTT. The full variable domain, with the rest looked up from reference TRBV19 and TRBJ2-3, is DGGITQSPKYLFRKEGQNVTLSCEQNLNHDAMYWYRQDPGQGLRLIYYSQIVNDFQKGDIAEGYSVSREKKESFPLTVTSAQKNPTAFYLCASSLLSGGHTDTQYFGPGTRLTVL.

This clonotype was recorded many times. The chain links TRBV29-1 to TRBJ2-7; 9 bases agree with TRBD1. Germline V lookup: CDR1 SQVTM, CDR2 ANQGSEA. This CDR3 is 14 amino acids long. V gave up 8 bases and J gave up 0 bases; unmatched junction bases: 8. The CDR3 is CSIRTGENSYEQYF. For the CDR3, the DNA is TGCAGCATCCGGACAGGGGAAAACTCCTACGAGCAGTACTTC.

J is TRBJ2-5 and V is TRBV12-3 or TRBV12-4, with TRBD2 as a possible D gene (6 bases). The CDR3 contains 16 residues. Deletions cut 6 bases from V and 1 base from J, with 18 bases between. CDR3 region: CASRSSWGETQETQYF. The CDR3 nucleotides are TGTGCCAGCAGGTCCTCGTGGGGGGAGACCCAAGAGACCCAGTACTTC.

This chain uses TRBV12-3 or TRBV12-4 with TRBJ1-1; no firm D call. Trimming removed 4 bases from V and 3 bases from J, with 9 bases in between. The CDR3 is 13 amino acids. The CDR3 spells CASSSVWDTEAFF. For the CDR3, the DNA is TGTGCCAGCAGTTCTGTATGGGACACTGAAGCTTTCTTT.

Ten or more counts support this clonotype. The J gene is TRBJ1-2, the V gene TRBV30; 8 bases agree with TRBD1. Germline loops: CDR1 GTSNPN, CDR2 SVGIG (reference sequence). The J segment lost 5 bases and the V segment lost 0 bases, leaving 8 bases of the junction unmatched. This CDR3 is 15 amino acids long. CDR3 nucleotide sequence: TGTGCCTGGAGTGTCCAGACAGGGGAACGGTATGGCTACACCTTC. Translated: CAWSVQTGERYGYTF.

The count of this clonotype is one. The chain combines TRBV20-1 with TRBJ1-6; TRBD1 aligns across 12 bases. After removal of 5 bases from V and 8 bases from J, the junction contained 10 bases not matched to a gene. There are 16 residues in the CDR3. In germline, CDR1 is DFQATT, CDR2 SNEGSKA (reference sequence). In DNA, the CDR3 is TGCAGTGCTTACGCCGGGACAGGGGGCAATGATTCACCCCTCCACTTT. Translating gives CSAYAGTGGNDSPLHF.

At least ten counts were recorded for this clonotype. This chain links TRBV20-1 with TRBJ2-5, with a possible D match to TRBD2 (6 bases). V was cut by 0 bases and J by 4 bases, with 21 bases left in between. CDR1 is DFQATT and CDR2 is SNEGSKA in the germline V gene (reference sequence). This CDR3 spans 17 amino acids. The CDR3 is CSARDLLAPGASETQYF. CDR3 nucleotides: TGCAGTGCTAGAGATCTTCTAGCGCCCGGGGCCTCAGAGACCCAGTACTTC.

This clonotype was counted between two and nine times. The chain recombines TRBV7-8 with TRBJ2-7; D gene unclear. Germline-derived CDR1 and CDR2 are SGHVS and FQNEAQ. Trimming took off 1 base at V and 7 bases at J, with 14 bases between the two ends. CDR3 length: 14 amino acids. Here the CDR3 reads CASSLGRTLREQYF. Written as DNA, the CDR3 is TGTGCCAGCAGCTTAGGCAGGACCTTGAGGGAGCAGTACTTC. Complete variable domain (other parts from reference TRBV7-8 and TRBJ2-7): GAGVSQSPRYKVAKRGQDVALRCDPISGHVSLFWYQQALGQGPEFLTYFQNEAQLDKSGLPSDRFFAERPEGSVSTLKIQRTQQEDSAVYLCASSLGRTLREQYFGPGTRLTVT.